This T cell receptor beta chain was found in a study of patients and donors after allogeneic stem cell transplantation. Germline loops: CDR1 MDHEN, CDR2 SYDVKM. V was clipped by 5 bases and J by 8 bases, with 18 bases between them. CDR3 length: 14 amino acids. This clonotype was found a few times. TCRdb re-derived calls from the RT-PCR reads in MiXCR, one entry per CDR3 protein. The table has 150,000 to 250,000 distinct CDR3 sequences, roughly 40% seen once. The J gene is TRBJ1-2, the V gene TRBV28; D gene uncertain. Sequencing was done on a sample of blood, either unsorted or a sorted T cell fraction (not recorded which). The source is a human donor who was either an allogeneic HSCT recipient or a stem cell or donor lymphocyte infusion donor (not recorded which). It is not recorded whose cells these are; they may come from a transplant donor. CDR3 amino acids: CASSPATLLGGYTF. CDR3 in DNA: TGTGCCAGCAGTCCCGCGACCCTCCTCGGGGGCTACACCTTC.